This entry lists 4 T cell receptor beta chains sequenced from one sample in a study of monozygotic twins with inflammatory bowel disease. TCRdb re-called the 5' RACE reads, yielding one record per CDR3 amino acid sequence without DNA. Across nearly 450,000 distinct CDR3 sequences, the top ten clones capture 2% to 3% of the sample. Source material: blood. The receptors shown here come from a human donor with ulcerative colitis or Crohn's disease, or a healthy co-twin of an affected twin (not recorded which).

Here the CDR3 reads CASSGGLAVGETQYF. This sequence joins TRBV9 and TRBJ2-5; the D gene TCRdb calls, TRBD2, cannot be checked with no DNA. Germline V gene lookup returns CDR1 SGDLS and CDR2 YYNGEE. CDR3 length: 15 residues.

The chain combines TRBV29-1 with TRBJ1-1. Per the germline V gene, CDR1 is SQVTM and CDR2 is ANQGSEA. The CDR3 spans 13 residues. CDR3 amino acids: CSAAKSRTTEAFF.

This chain joins TRBV28 and TRBJ2-2; TCRdb picks TRBD1, but there is no DNA to check that call. The germline V gene encodes CDR1 MDHEN and CDR2 SYDVKM. This CDR3 is 13 amino acids long. This chain's CDR3 is CASSLRAFGELFF. Complete variable domain (other parts from reference TRBV28 and TRBJ2-2): DVKVTQSSRYLVKRTGEKVFLECVQDMDHENMFWYRQDPGLGLRLIYFSYDVKMKEKGDIPEGYSVSREKKERFSLILESASTNQTSMYLCASSLRAFGELFFGEGSRLTVL.

The V call is TRBV5-4, the J call TRBJ1-4. Germline CDR1 and CDR2: SGHNT and YYREEE (reference sequence). This CDR3 region has 12 residues. The CDR3 spells CASSLEREKLFF.